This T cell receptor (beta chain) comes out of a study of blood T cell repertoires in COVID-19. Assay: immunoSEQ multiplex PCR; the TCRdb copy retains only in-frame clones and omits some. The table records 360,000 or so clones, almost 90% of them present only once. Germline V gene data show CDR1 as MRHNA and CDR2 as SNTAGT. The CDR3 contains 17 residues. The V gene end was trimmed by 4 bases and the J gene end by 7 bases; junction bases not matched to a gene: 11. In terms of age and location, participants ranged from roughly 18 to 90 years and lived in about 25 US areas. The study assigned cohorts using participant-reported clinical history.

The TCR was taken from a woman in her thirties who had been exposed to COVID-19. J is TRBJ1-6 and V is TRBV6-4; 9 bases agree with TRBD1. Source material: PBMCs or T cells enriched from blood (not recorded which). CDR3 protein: CASSAFGTGQRNSPLHF. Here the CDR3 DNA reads TGTGCCAGCAGTGCATTCGGGACAGGGCAGCGCAATTCACCCCTCCACTTT.